The 12 T cell receptor beta chains given below trace back to one sample, sequenced in a study of shared clonotypes between healthy human individuals. Libraries were prepared by immunoSEQ multiplex PCR; TCRdb keeps only in-frame clonotypes and omits some of them. The profile covers around 2,000,000 clones, with approximately 95% appearing a single time and about 1.1% taken by the ten largest. Naive CD8 cells, CD45RO-negative and positively selected for CCR7, excluded terminally differentiated effector memory CD45RA+ cells. Input material: naive CD8+ T cells sorted from blood. The receptors derive from a man aged 18 to 29 in good health.

The genes are TRBV27 and TRBJ2-7; perhaps D is TRBD1 or TRBD2 (5 bases each). Trimming removed 5 bases at V and 3 bases at J, with 8 bases between. The germline V gene encodes CDR1 MNHEY and CDR2 SMNVEV (reference sequence). This CDR3 contains 12 residues. DNA for the CDR3: TGTGCCAGCAGTGGGACGGACTACGAGCAGTACTTC. Protein sequence: CASSGTDYEQYF.

Concerning this clone itself: Other nucleotide sequences from this sample produce the same CDR3. The genes are TRBV7-3 and TRBJ1-5, with unresolved D. Trimming shortened V by 5 bases and J by 2 bases, and 7 bases separated the two germline ends. Germline V gene sequence: CDR1 SGHTA, CDR2 FQGTGA. The CDR3 totals 13 residues. The CDR3 nucleotides are TGTGCCAGCAGCCTTGACGGCAATCAGCCCCAGCATTTT. Its protein is CASSLDGNQPQHF.

This clone came up once. The chain couples TRBV13 to TRBJ2-1; 9 bases fit TRBD2. Germline-derived CDR1 and CDR2 are PRHDT and FYEKMQ (reference sequence). With V trimmed by 5 bases and J by 6 bases, 5 bases remained unmatched. This CDR3 contains 14 residues. The CDR3 loop is CASSTGTSPNEQFF. CDR3 bases: TGTGCCAGCAGCACCGGGACTAGCCCCAATGAGCAGTTCTTC.

This clone was observed a single time. The rearrangement links TRBV4-3 to TRBJ2-1; TRBD2 matches at 11 bases. CDR1 and CDR2 from the germline V gene are LGHNA and YSLEER. The CDR3 runs 15 residues. The V gene end was trimmed by 2 bases and the J gene end by 5 bases; junction bases not matched to a gene: 2. CDR3 sequence reads: CASSQTTSGDNEQFF. Here the CDR3 DNA reads TGCGCCAGCAGCCAAACGACTAGCGGGGACAATGAGCAGTTCTTC.

The chain uses TRBV28 and TRBJ2-1, with a possible D match to TRBD2 (6 bases). Germline CDR1 reads MDHEN; CDR2 reads SYDVKM. CDR3 length equals 13 residues. The V and J ends lost 3 bases and 9 bases respectively, with 12 bases between them. The chain's CDR3 is CASSFTRGGEQFF. CDR3 nucleotides: TGTGCCAGCAGTTTTACCCGGGGAGGTGAGCAGTTCTTC.

The gene calls are TRBV11-2 and TRBJ2-7; D may be TRBD1 or TRBD2 (5 bases each). The germline V gene encodes CDR1 SGHAT and CDR2 FQNNGV. The CDR3 contains 17 residues. V shed 5 bases and J shed 3 bases, with 23 bases lying between them. The CDR3 sequence: CASSQDPQAGPHYEQYF. As DNA, the CDR3 is TGTGCCAGCAGCCAGGACCCACAGGCGGGCCCTCACTACGAGCAGTACTTC.

This clone was observed a few times. V gene TRBV13 combines with J gene TRBJ2-1; 11 bases fit TRBD2. V lost 4 bases to trimming and J lost 8 bases; unmatched junction nucleotides: 10. Germline lookup yields CDR1 PRHDT and CDR2 FYEKMQ (reference sequence). This CDR3 has 16 residues. The chain's CDR3 is CASSSGLAGGGDEQFF. CDR3 DNA: TGTGCCAGCAGCTCGGGGCTAGCGGGAGGAGGCGATGAGCAGTTCTTC. Variable domain in full (rest from reference TRBV13 and TRBJ2-1): AAGVIQSPRHLIKEKRETATLKCYPIPRHDTVYWYQQGPGQDPQFLISFYEKMQSDKGSIPDRFSAQQFSDYHSELNMSSLELGDSALYFCASSSGLAGGGDEQFFGPGTRLTVL.

This sequence joins TRBV18 and TRBJ2-5; TRBD1 matches 7 bases. Germline CDR1 reads KGHSH; CDR2 reads LQKENI. This CDR3 has 16 amino acids. The junction had 12 bases not matched to a gene; V was cut back by 3 bases and J by 5 bases. The CDR3 sequence is CASSPLEGQPWETQYF. CDR3 nucleotide sequence: TGTGCCAGCTCACCCCTCGAGGGACAGCCCTGGGAGACCCAGTACTTC.

The chain carries TRBV29-1 and TRBJ1-3, with TRBD1 matching over 7 bases. This CDR3 has 15 residues. CDR1 and CDR2 from the germline V gene are SQVTM and ANQGSEA. The trim removed 3 bases at V and 4 bases at J, leaving 9 bases unmatched. The CDR3 region has the DNA TGCAGCGTTGATGAGGGGGCGATAGCGGGAAACACCATATATTTT. Its translation: CSVDEGAIAGNTIYF.

The chain combines TRBV28 with TRBJ1-5; 7 nucleotides align to TRBD1. CDR3 length: 16 amino acids. Germline values: CDR1 MDHEN, CDR2 SYDVKM. V was clipped by 6 bases and J by 12 bases; unmatched bases: 20. The CDR3, as DNA: TGTGCCAGCAGGTACCCCGGGACAGCTGTCGAGGTGCGCCAGCATTTT. Residues: CASRYPGTAVEVRQHF.

This clone came up once. This sequence joins TRBV5-6 and TRBJ2-4; 7 nucleotides line up with TRBD1. Germline CDR1 SGHDT, CDR2 YYEEEE. The CDR3 is 14 amino acids. V trimming: 0 bases; J trimming: 7 bases; junction bases outside the gene matches: 4. This CDR3 is CASSLVRGPNIQYF. In DNA, the CDR3 is TGTGCCAGCAGCTTGGTAAGGGGGCCCAACATTCAGTACTTC.

The V gene is TRBV28, the J gene TRBJ2-3; D is perhaps TRBD1 (6 bases). The V gene's germline CDR1 is MDHEN and CDR2 SYDVKM. Deletions cut 7 bases from V and 6 bases from J, with 17 bases between. The CDR3 runs to 14 residues. CDR3 nucleotides: TGTGCCAGCACAGGGGATATAGACGGGGATACGCAGTATTTT. It codes for CASTGDIDGDTQYF.